These 29 T cell receptor beta chains were all obtained from the same sample, sequenced in a study of human T cells and chemical hapten exposure. Someone pulled total RNA out of unfractionated whole blood. TCRdb re-called the 5' RACE reads through MiXCR, storing one row per CDR3 protein. The table includes approximately 80,000 distinct CDR3 sequences, around 15% detected once. All receptors come from a female donor in good health.

In its sample, this clonotype was seen a few times. The chain couples TRBV5-4 to TRBJ2-6; D is undetermined. Germline loops: CDR1 SGHNT, CDR2 YYREEE (reference sequence). Trimming cost V 2 bases and J 1 base, with 7 bases left between them. The CDR3 loop spans 15 amino acids. For the CDR3, the DNA is TGTGCCAGCAGCTTTTCGGCGTCTGGGGCCAACGTCCTGACTTTC. Protein sequence: CASSFSASGANVLTF.

This rearrangement joins TRBV28 to TRBJ1-2, with 8 nucleotides matching TRBD1. The CDR3 length is 15 residues. Germline CDR1 and CDR2: MDHEN and SYDVKM. J gave up 8 bases and V 2 bases, and 10 bases lay outside the gene matches. This CDR3 reads CASSLRGTGARGYTF. CDR3 DNA sequence: TGTGCCAGCAGTTTACGTGGGACAGGCGCGAGGGGCTACACCTTC.

This clonotype was recorded a few times. The chain has TRBV6-1 and TRBJ1-2, with D unclear. The germline CDR1 and CDR2 sequences are MNHNS and SASEGT. Trimming took off 7 bases at V and 1 base at J, with 10 bases between the two ends. The CDR3 totals 13 residues. The CDR3 sequence: CASTAGYNYGYTF. The CDR3 DNA follows: TGTGCCAGCACTGCCGGCTATAACTATGGCTACACCTTC.

In its sample, this clonotype was seen a few times. One end of the junction fails to match germline, which may point to a read error. The chain links TRBV7-2 to TRBJ2-7, with 12 positions matching TRBD2. CDR3 length: 14 amino acids. Germline assignment: CDR1 SGHTA and CDR2 FQGNSA. CDR3 coding DNA: TGTGCCAGCAGCCTAGCGGGAGGGCCGGCCGAGCAGTACTTC. Protein: CASSLAGGPAEQYF. Full variable domain (remainder filled in from reference TRBV7-2 and TRBJ2-7): GAGVSQSPSNKVTEKGKDVELRCDPISGHTALYWYRQSLGQGLEFLIYFQGNSAPDKSGLPSDRFSAERTGGSVSTLTIQRTQQEDSAVYLCASSLAGGPAEQYFGPGTRLTVT.

This clonotype was observed a few times. The chain employs TRBV19 and TRBJ2-2, with D possibly being TRBD1 (6 bases). Germline V gene data show CDR1 as LNHDA and CDR2 as SQIVND (reference sequence). The V gene lost 4 bases and the J gene lost 7 bases, with 13 bases spanning the gap. The CDR3 loop spans 14 amino acids. CDR3 loop: CASSRTGPIGELFF. The CDR3 DNA reads TGTGCCAGTAGTAGAACAGGGCCCATCGGGGAGCTGTTTTTT. Together with reference TRBV19 and TRBJ2-2, the CDR3 gives the full variable domain: DGGITQSPKYLFRKEGQNVTLSCEQNLNHDAMYWYRQDPGQGLRLIYYSQIVNDFQKGDIAEGYSVSREKKESFPLTVTSAQKNPTAFYLCASSRTGPIGELFFGEGSRLTVL.

The chain is built from TRBV14 and TRBJ1-1, with 9 nucleotides matching TRBD1. The CDR3 sequence is 16 residues long. V trimming: 2 bases; J trimming: 2 bases; junction bases outside the gene matches: 6. The germline V gene has CDR1 SGHDN and CDR2 FVKESK. The DNA of the CDR3 is TGTGCCAGCAGCCAACCGGGACAGGGAATCAACACTGAAGCTTTCTTT. Amino acids: CASSQPGQGINTEAFF.

This clonotype was detected only a few times. The V call is TRBV5-4, the J call TRBJ1-2, with D maybe TRBD1 (6 bases). Looked up from germline, CDR1 is SGHNT and CDR2 is YYREEE (reference sequence). The length of the CDR3 is 13 residues. Trimming stripped 0 bases from V and 3 bases from J, with 6 bases between. The DNA of the CDR3 is TGTGCCAGCAGCTTGGACAGGGACTATGGCTACACCTTC. Residues: CASSLDRDYGYTF.

The rearrangement uses TRBV12-3 or TRBV12-4 and TRBJ2-7; D gene ambiguous. The CDR3 spans 13 residues. Trimming left V 6 bases short and J 6 bases short, with 15 bases between. CDR3 DNA sequence: TGTGCCAGCAGCCTAGGCAAGGTACGCGAGCAGTACTTC. Its translation is CASSLGKVREQYF.

The V call is TRBV12-3 or TRBV12-4, the J call TRBJ1-1, with 7 bases aligning to TRBD1. V lost 2 bases, J lost 4 bases, and 4 bases stayed unmatched. This CDR3 is built from 14 residues. In DNA form, the CDR3 reads TGTGCCAGCAGTTTAAGGCAGGGGGTCACTGAAGCTTTCTTT. It codes for CASSLRQGVTEAFF.

The chain has TRBV30 and TRBJ2-6; 12 bases are a match to TRBD2. The V gene end was trimmed by 0 bases and the J gene end by 3 bases; junction bases not matched to a gene: 3. CDR1 and CDR2 from the germline V gene are GTSNPN and SVGIG (reference sequence). The CDR3 sequence is 17 residues long. The chain's CDR3 is CAWSVMTSGSGANVLTF. In nucleotides, the CDR3 is TGTGCCTGGAGTGTAATGACTAGCGGGAGTGGGGCCAACGTCCTGACTTTC.

This rearrangement joins TRBV12-3 or TRBV12-4 to TRBJ2-3, with D tentatively TRBD1 or TRBD2 (5 bases each). This CDR3 contains 15 residues. V was cut by 6 bases and J by 6 bases, with 19 bases left in between. CDR3 sequence reads: CASRFGTDGADTQYF. CDR3 in DNA: TGTGCCAGCAGGTTCGGGACGGATGGGGCGGATACGCAGTATTTT.

This clonotype has just a few counts. This chain uses TRBV18 with TRBJ1-2, with D perhaps matching TRBD1 (5 bases). Germline V gene sequence: CDR1 KGHSH, CDR2 LQKENI. V dropped 1 base and J dropped 1 base, with 10 bases sitting between them. The CDR3 has 15 amino acids. The CDR3 DNA reads TGTGCCAGCTCACCACAACAGGCTAATAACTATGGCTACACCTTC. This gives the protein CASSPQQANNYGYTF.

For this clonotype: This may arise from a read error, as a much more abundant clone is one base away. V gene TRBV29-1 combines with J gene TRBJ2-3; 9 bases agree with TRBD2. Germline assignment: CDR1 SQVTM and CDR2 ANQGSEA. CDR3 length: 16 residues. The V gene end was trimmed by 1 base and the J gene end by 1 base; junction bases not matched to a gene: 6. The CDR3 DNA reads TGCAGCGTTGAAGGACTAGCGGAGAGGGGCACAGATACGCAGTATTTT. This codes for CSVEGLAERGTDTQYF.

The CDR3, as DNA: TGTGCCATCAGTGAACCCGACGGGACAGGGGATGGCTACACCTTC. This translates into CAISEPDGTGDGYTF. The chain is built from TRBV10-3 and TRBJ1-2, with TRBD1 matching over 10 bases. Germline assignment: CDR1 ENHRY and CDR2 SYGVKD. This CDR3 is 15 amino acids long. With V trimmed by 3 bases and J by 6 bases, 7 bases remained unmatched.

This chain joins TRBV12-3 or TRBV12-4 and TRBJ2-2, with 7 bases lining up with TRBD1. The CDR3 covers 13 residues. V lost 7 bases, J lost 5 bases, and 4 bases stayed unmatched. CDR3 residues: CASKMTGTGELFF. The DNA of the CDR3 is TGTGCCAGCAAAATGACAGGGACCGGGGAGCTGTTTTTT.

The chain combines TRBV5-1 with TRBJ2-1, with D unclear. The CDR3 is 11 residues long. Germline values: CDR1 SGHRS, CDR2 YFSETQ. V lost 7 bases, J lost 8 bases, and 10 bases lay in between. CDR3 DNA: TGCGCCAGCGCAAGTTCGGATGAGCAGTTCTTC. This sequence encodes CASASSDEQFF.

The chain carries TRBV28 and TRBJ1-5, with D maybe TRBD1 (5 bases). V was trimmed by 3 bases and J by 5 bases, leaving 14 bases between them. The CDR3 spans 15 residues. Germline V CDR1 and CDR2: MDHEN, SYDVKM. CDR3 in amino acids: CASSFGRRGDQPQHF. CDR3 nucleotides: TGTGCCAGCAGTTTCGGTAGGAGAGGGGATCAGCCCCAGCATTTT.

The rearrangement joins TRBV7-9 to TRBJ1-5; D perhaps matches TRBD1 (5 bases). The CDR3 has 15 residues. V was shortened by 2 bases and J by 5 bases, with 13 bases between the two germline ends. Germline CDR1 reads SEHNR; CDR2 reads FQNEAQ (reference sequence). CDR3 bases: TGTGCCAGCAGCTTACAAGGGGCTTGGGATCAGCCCCAGCATTTT. Protein sequence: CASSLQGAWDQPQHF. Full variable domain (missing parts from reference TRBV7-9 and TRBJ1-5): DTGVSQNPRHKITKRGQNVTFRCDPISEHNRLYWYRQTLGQGPEFLTYFQNEAQLEKSRLLSDRFSAERPKGSFSTLEIQRTEQGDSAMYLCASSLQGAWDQPQHFGDGTRLSIL.

The chain couples TRBV5-6 to TRBJ1-6; D call uncertain. V was clipped by 3 bases and J by 2 bases, with 15 bases between them. The CDR3 runs to 17 residues. The germline V gene has CDR1 SGHDT and CDR2 YYEEEE. This CDR3 reads CASSSDTDRTYNSPLHF. The CDR3 DNA reads TGTGCCAGCAGCTCCGACACGGACCGCACCTATAATTCACCCCTCCACTTT.

The chain has TRBV7-8 and TRBJ2-3; D is ambiguous. There are 14 residues in the CDR3. Trimming stripped 2 bases from V and 3 bases from J, with 9 bases between. Germline CDR1 is SGHVS and CDR2 is FQNEAQ. Written as DNA, the CDR3 is TGTGCCAGCAGCTTAAATGTAGGAACAGATACGCAGTATTTT. It encodes CASSLNVGTDTQYF.

This clonotype was counted between two and nine times. The chain has TRBV5-1 and TRBJ2-1; D is perhaps TRBD2 (7 bases). The V gene's germline CDR1 is SGHRS and CDR2 YFSETQ. The germline V and J ends were trimmed by 4 bases and 3 bases, with 23 bases remaining between them. The CDR3 extends over 18 amino acids. This CDR3 is CASSQTVPRGAHYNEQFF. In nucleotides, the CDR3 is TGCGCCAGCAGCCAAACCGTACCACGGGGGGCGCACTACAATGAGCAGTTCTTC.

This clonotype was seen repeatedly, ten times or more. V and J are TRBV19 and TRBJ2-3; TRBD2 agrees at 14 bases. Per germline, CDR1 LNHDA and CDR2 SQIVND (reference sequence). The CDR3 runs 17 residues. The junction had 4 bases not matched to a gene; V was cut back by 5 bases and J by 0 bases. The CDR3 reads CASSPGLAGGSTDTQYF. CDR3 in DNA: TGTGCCAGTAGTCCCGGACTAGCGGGAGGCAGCACAGATACGCAGTATTTT.

This clonotype was recorded a few times. V is TRBV20-1 and J is TRBJ1-1, with a tentative D call TRBD1 (5 bases). V gave up 3 bases and J gave up 2 bases, with 10 bases separating them. This CDR3 is built from 13 residues. Germline V gene lookup returns CDR1 DFQATT and CDR2 SNEGSKA (reference sequence). The CDR3 spells CSASPRANTEAFF. Here the CDR3 DNA reads TGCAGTGCTAGCCCCAGGGCAAACACTGAAGCTTTCTTT.

This clonotype was counted only a few times. This chain links TRBV15 with TRBJ1-1; perhaps TRBD1 as D (6 bases). The germline V and J ends were trimmed by 3 bases and 0 bases, with 11 bases remaining between them. From germline, CDR1 is LNHNV and CDR2 YYDKDF (reference sequence). The CDR3 consists of 15 residues. CDR3: CATSSRQVMNTEAFF. The DNA for the CDR3 is TGTGCCACCAGCAGTAGACAGGTAATGAACACTGAAGCTTTCTTT.

This clonotype occurred a few times. V is TRBV20-1 and J is TRBJ1-1; a weak D match, TRBD1 (6 bases). Trimming removed 2 bases from V and 6 bases from J, with 16 bases in between. This CDR3 spans 14 amino acids. CDR1 DFQATT and CDR2 SNEGSKA come from the germline V gene (reference sequence). The CDR3 DNA follows: TGCAGTGCTAGAACGCAGGGGCGAAGTGCTGAAGCTTTCTTT. This gives the protein CSARTQGRSAEAFF.

There are a few counts of this clonotype. V is TRBV6-1 and J is TRBJ2-2; no clear D gene. The V end was cut by 2 bases, the J end by 4 bases, with 11 bases between. Germline V gene sequence: CDR1 MNHNS, CDR2 SASEGT. The CDR3 totals 15 residues. This CDR3 is CASSERRAGTGELFF. The CDR3 coding sequence is TGTGCCAGCAGTGAACGTAGGGCTGGCACCGGGGAGCTGTTTTTT.

The sample holds many counts of this clonotype. V usage is TRBV5-1 and J usage is TRBJ2-3; 8 positions match TRBD1. Losses at the gene ends were 4 bases for V and 4 bases for J; bases not matched to a gene: 5. CDR1 and CDR2 (germline): SGHRS, YFSETQ. The CDR3 contains 14 residues. CDR3: CASSHGTGPDTQYF. The CDR3 DNA is TGCGCCAGCAGCCACGGGACAGGCCCAGATACGCAGTATTTT.

V is TRBV7-9 and J is TRBJ2-5; D is perhaps TRBD1 (6 bases). This CDR3 spans 15 amino acids. Trimming left V 5 bases short and J 2 bases short, with 15 bases between. Germline loops: CDR1 SEHNR, CDR2 FQNEAQ (reference sequence). The CDR3 loop reads CASSGPGQTQETQYF. In nucleotides, the CDR3 is TGTGCCAGCAGCGGCCCGGGACAAACTCAAGAGACCCAGTACTTC.

In its sample, this clonotype was seen a few times. This chain joins TRBV7-8 and TRBJ1-5; 8 nucleotides line up with TRBD1. CDR1 SGHVS and CDR2 FQNEAQ come from the germline V gene. Trimming took 1 base from V and 2 from J; bases not matched to a gene: 4. The CDR3 spans 16 residues. The DNA of the CDR3 is TGTGCCAGCAGCTTAGGGGGACAGGCCCGCAATCAGCCCCAGCATTTT. Amino acid sequence: CASSLGGQARNQPQHF.